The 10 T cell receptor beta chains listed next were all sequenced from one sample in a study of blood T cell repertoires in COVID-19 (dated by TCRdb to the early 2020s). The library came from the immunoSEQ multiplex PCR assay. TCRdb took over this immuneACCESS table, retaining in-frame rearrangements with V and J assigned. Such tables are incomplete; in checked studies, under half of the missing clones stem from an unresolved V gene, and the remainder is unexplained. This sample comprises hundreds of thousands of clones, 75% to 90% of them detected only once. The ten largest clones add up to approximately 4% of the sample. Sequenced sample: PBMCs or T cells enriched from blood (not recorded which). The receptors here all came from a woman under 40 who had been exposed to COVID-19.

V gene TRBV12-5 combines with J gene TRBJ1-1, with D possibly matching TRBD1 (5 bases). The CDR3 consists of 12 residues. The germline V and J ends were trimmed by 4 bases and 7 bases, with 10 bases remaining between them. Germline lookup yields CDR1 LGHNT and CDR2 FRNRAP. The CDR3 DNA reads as TGTGCTAGTGGTTCAGGGTTTGGTGAAGCTTTCTTT. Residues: CASGSGFGEAFF.

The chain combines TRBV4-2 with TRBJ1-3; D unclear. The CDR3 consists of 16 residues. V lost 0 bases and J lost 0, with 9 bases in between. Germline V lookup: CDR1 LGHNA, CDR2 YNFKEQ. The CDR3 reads CASSQEPGSSGNTIYF. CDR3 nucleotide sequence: TGTGCCAGCAGCCAAGAACCCGGGAGCTCTGGAAACACCATATATTTT.

CDR3 coding DNA: TGTGCCAGCAGCCCTGACAGTTTACCTAACTATGGCTACACCTTC. Amino acid sequence: CASSPDSLPNYGYTF. The chain has TRBV5-5 and TRBJ1-2, with D possibly matching TRBD1 (5 bases). CDR3 length: 15 residues. V was pared by 4 bases and J by 0 bases, with 13 bases between. Per germline, CDR1 SGHKS and CDR2 YYEKEE (reference sequence).

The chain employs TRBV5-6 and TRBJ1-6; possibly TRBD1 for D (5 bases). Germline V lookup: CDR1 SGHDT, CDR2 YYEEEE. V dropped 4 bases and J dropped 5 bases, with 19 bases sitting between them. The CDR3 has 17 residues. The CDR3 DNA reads TGTGCCAGCAGCCGCCAAGGGTTGTCAGGGAATAATTCACCCCTCCACTTT. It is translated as CASSRQGLSGNNSPLHF.

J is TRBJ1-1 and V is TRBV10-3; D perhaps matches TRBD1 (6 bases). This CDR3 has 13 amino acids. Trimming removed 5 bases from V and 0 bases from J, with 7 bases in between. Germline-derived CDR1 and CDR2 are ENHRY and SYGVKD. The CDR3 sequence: CAISYRVNTEAFF. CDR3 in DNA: TGTGCCATCAGTTACAGGGTGAACACTGAAGCTTTCTTT.

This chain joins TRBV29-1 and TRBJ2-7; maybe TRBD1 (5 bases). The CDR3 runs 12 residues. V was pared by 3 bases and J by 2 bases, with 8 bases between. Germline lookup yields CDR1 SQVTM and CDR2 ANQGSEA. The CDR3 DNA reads TGCAGCGTTGAGGGGCAGACCTACGAGCAGTACTTC. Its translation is CSVEGQTYEQYF.

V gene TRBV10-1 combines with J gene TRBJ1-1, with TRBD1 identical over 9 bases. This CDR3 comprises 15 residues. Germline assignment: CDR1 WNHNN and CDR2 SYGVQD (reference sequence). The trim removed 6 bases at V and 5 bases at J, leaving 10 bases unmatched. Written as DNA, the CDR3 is TGCGCCAGCAGATTCAGAACAGGGGGCGAAACTGAAGCTTTCTTT. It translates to CASRFRTGGETEAFF.

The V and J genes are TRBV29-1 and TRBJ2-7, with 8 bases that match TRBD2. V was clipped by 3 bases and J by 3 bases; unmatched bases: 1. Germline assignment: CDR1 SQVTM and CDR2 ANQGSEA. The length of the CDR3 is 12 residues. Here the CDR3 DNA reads TGCAGCGTTGAGGGACTAGGCTACGAGCAGTACTTC. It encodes CSVEGLGYEQYF.

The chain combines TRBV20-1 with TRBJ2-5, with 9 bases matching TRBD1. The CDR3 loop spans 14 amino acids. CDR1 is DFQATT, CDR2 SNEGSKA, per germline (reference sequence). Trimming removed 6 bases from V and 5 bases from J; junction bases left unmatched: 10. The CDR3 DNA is TGCAGTGCCAGTCCCGGGACAGGGAGGGAGACCCAGTACTTC. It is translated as CSASPGTGRETQYF.

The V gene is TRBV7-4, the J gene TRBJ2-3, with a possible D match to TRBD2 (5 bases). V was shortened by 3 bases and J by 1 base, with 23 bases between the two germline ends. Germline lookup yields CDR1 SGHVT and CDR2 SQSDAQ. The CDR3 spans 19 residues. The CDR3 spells CASSLAERIAGHRTDTQYF. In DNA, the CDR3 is TGTGCCAGCAGCTTGGCGGAGAGGATTGCGGGCCACCGCACAGATACGCAGTATTTT.